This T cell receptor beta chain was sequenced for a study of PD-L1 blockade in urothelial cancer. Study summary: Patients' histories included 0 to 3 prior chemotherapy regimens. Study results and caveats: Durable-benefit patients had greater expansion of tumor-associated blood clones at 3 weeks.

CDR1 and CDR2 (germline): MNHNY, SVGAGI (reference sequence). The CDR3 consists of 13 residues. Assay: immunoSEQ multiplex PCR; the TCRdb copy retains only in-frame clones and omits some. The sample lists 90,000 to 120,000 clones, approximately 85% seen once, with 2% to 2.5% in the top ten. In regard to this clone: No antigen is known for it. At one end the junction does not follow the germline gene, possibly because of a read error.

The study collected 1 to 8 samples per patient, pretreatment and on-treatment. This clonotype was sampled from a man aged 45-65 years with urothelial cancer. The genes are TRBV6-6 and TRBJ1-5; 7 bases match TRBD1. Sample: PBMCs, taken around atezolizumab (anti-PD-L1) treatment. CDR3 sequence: CTSSWDSNQPQHF. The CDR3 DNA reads TGTACCAGCAGCTGGGACAGTAATCAGCCCCAGCATTTT.